A selection of T cell receptor beta chains follows, all from one sample in a study of CD8 T cells in Susac syndrome. From the immunoSEQ multiplex PCR reads, TCRdb called clonotypes with MiXCR, one entry per CDR3 protein. Here the sample spans 65,000 to 90,000 distinct CDR3 sequences, about 95% being singletons. Specimen: CD8+ T cells from PBMCs. These receptors originate from a human donor with multiple sclerosis. CDR3s include the opening cysteine and the closing phenylalanine or tryptophan. Some rows have no size entry. The others give once, few or many, or a class for an expanded clone.

j_call	v_call	clone_size	cdr3_length	cdr3_aa
TRBJ2-7	TRBV18	-	13	CASSEPISYEQYF
TRBJ2-1	TRBV5-6	-	17	CASSATIGKDFYNEQFF
TRBJ2-1	TRBV5-4	-	14	CASSLKGASNEQFF
TRBJ2-7	TRBV7-9	-	15	CASSSGQGILDEQYF
TRBJ1-1	TRBV5-6	-	17	CASSLGGGGPMGTEAFF
TRBJ2-7	TRBV29-1	-	11	CSVLNSYEQYF
TRBJ2-7	TRBV25-1	-	14	CASRSGTGVHEQYF
TRBJ2-5	TRBV5-6	-	16	CASSLDPGSYQETQYF
TRBJ2-7	TRBV11-2	-	12	CASSPTEYEQYF
TRBJ2-2	TRBV3-1	-	16	CASSPLPPWDTGELFF
TRBJ1-1	TRBV6-1	-	15	CASSERGRGNTEAFF
TRBJ2-1	TRBV6-2/TRBV6-3	-	19	CASITTGLAGALSYNEQFF
TRBJ2-7	TRBV7-9	-	12	CASSLDTLEQYF
TRBJ2-1	TRBV6-1	-	14	CATSTSGGLYEQFF
TRBJ2-7	TRBV27	-	15	CASLPFSGSSGEQYF
TRBJ2-7	TRBV30	-	15	CAWSVAAGGSYEQYF
TRBJ2-7	TRBV12-5	-	13	CASGLVGVPTQYF
TRBJ1-2	TRBV5-1	-	12	CASSLDSDRRAF
TRBJ2-7	TRBV28	once	13	CASSYKLAGEQYF
TRBJ2-7	TRBV9	-	13	CASSGQGTYEQYF
TRBJ2-2	TRBV19	-	15	CASTPLAGGTGELFF
TRBJ2-5	TRBV5-4	-	16	CASSPRGGESQETQYF
TRBJ2-7	TRBV7-9	-	16	CASSPGGRGGSYEQYF
TRBJ2-4	TRBV29-1	once	14	CSVEEGGERDFQYF
TRBJ2-3	TRBV24-1	-	14	CATSELTRPPVQYF
TRBJ2-5	TRBV5-4	-	15	CASSLEGGRQETQYF
TRBJ1-2	TRBV29-1	-	12	CSVEGQIYGYTF
TRBJ1-5	TRBV6-1	-	16	CASSRRDPDHNQPQHF
TRBJ2-2	TRBV6-5	-	15	CASSYVLAAPGELFF
TRBJ2-7	TRBV27	-	15	CASSLLGQITYEQYF
TRBJ1-2	TRBV27	-	14	CASSLDRGSYGYTF
TRBJ2-5	TRBV7-2	-	15	CASSSPTGREETQYF
TRBJ1-5	TRBV7-2	-	14	CASSFGAGNQPQHF
TRBJ1-1	TRBV9	-	14	CASTEGQGSTEAFF
TRBJ2-1	TRBV5-6	-	16	CASSDGTVVLYNEQFF
TRBJ1-1	TRBV6-1	-	15	CASSALNREDTEAFF
TRBJ2-1	TRBV27	-	15	CASSFGQGGYNEQFF
TRBJ2-2	TRBV27	-	11	CAAGHTGELFF
TRBJ2-5	TRBV27	-	15	CASSSIVGGEETQYF
TRBJ2-1	TRBV30	-	15	CAWRGAGGPSYEQFF
TRBJ1-1	TRBV18	-	13	CASSPPGFAEAFF
TRBJ2-5	TRBV29-1	-	15	CSVEVSGRGQETQYF
TRBJ2-7	TRBV7-9	-	13	CASSPPPGDEQYF
TRBJ1-2	TRBV7-9	-	16	CASSLLRTGELYGYTF
TRBJ1-2	TRBV18	-	14	CASSPVTPEYGYTF
TRBJ2-1	TRBV10-1	-	15	CASSESTGGLDEQFF
TRBJ1-6	TRBV7-3	once	15	CASSLMVTGDSPLHF
TRBJ2-7	TRBV7-2	-	16	CASSLIRDRGGYEQYF
TRBJ1-2	TRBV12-3/TRBV12-4	-	11	CASTQGGGYTF
TRBJ2-2	TRBV12-3/TRBV12-4	-	15	CASSWTGGWTGELFF
TRBJ1-2	TRBV27	-	14	CASSSGILGHGYTF
TRBJ2-7	TRBV5-1	-	15	CASSLNQGPTYEQYF
TRBJ1-1	TRBV2	-	11	CASRVGTEAFF
TRBJ2-5	TRBV30	-	15	CAWEPQGATYETQYF
TRBJ1-1	TRBV7-9	-	14	CASSLGQGVSEAFF
TRBJ2-7	TRBV7-6	-	14	CASSLGSLRGEQYF